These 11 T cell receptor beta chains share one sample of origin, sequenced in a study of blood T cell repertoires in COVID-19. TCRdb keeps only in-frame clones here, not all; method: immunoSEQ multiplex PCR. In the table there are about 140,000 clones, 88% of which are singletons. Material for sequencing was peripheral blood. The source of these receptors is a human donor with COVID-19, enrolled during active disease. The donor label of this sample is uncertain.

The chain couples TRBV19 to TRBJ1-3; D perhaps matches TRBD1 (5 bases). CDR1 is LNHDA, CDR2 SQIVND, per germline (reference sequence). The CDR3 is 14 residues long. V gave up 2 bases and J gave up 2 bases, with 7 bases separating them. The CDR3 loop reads CASSITGAGNTIYF. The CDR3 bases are TGTGCCAGTAGTATAACAGGAGCTGGAAACACCATATATTTT.

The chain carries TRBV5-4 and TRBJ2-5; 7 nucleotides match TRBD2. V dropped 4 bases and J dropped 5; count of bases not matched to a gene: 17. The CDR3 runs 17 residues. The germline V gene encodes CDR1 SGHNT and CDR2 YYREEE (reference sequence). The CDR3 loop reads CASSGPSTGSGGETQYF. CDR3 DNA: TGTGCCAGCAGCGGTCCCTCGACCGGATCGGGAGGCGAGACCCAGTACTTC.

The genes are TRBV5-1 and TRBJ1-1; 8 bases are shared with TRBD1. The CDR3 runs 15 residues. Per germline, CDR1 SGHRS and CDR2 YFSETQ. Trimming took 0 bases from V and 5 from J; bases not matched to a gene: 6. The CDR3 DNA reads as TGCGCCAGCAGCTTGGCCATGAACAGGGGGACTGAAGCTTTCTTT. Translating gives CASSLAMNRGTEAFF.

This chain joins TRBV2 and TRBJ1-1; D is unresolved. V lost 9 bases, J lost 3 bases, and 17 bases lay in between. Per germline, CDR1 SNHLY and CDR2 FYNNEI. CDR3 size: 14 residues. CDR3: CASTNSATYTEAFF. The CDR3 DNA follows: TGTGCCAGTACTAATAGCGCTACCTACACTGAAGCTTTCTTT.

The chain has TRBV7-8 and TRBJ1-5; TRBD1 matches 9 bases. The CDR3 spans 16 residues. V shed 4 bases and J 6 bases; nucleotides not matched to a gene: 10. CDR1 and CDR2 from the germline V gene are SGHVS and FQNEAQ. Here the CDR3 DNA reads TGTGCCAGCAGCTGGACAGGGGAGATTGCTGGTCAGCCCCAGCATTTT. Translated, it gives CASSWTGEIAGQPQHF.

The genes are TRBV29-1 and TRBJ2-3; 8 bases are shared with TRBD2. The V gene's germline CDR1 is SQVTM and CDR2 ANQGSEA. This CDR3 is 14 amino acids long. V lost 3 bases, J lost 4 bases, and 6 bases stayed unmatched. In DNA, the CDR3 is TGCAGCGTTGACTTTCGGGAGGGCTCAGATACGCAGTATTTT. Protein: CSVDFREGSDTQYF.

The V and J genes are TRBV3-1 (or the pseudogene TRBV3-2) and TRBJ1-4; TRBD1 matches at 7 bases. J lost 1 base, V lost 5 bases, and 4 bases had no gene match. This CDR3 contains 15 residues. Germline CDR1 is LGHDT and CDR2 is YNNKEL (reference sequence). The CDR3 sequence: CASSENRGTNEKLFF. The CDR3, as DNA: TGTGCCAGCAGCGAAAACAGGGGAACTAATGAAAAACTGTTTTTT.

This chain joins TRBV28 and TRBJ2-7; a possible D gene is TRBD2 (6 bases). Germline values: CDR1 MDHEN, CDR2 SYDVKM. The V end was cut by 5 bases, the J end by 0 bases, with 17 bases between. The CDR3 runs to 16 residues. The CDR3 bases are TGTGCCAGCAGTGGACCCGGGACTGGGAGCTCCTACGAGCAGTACTTC. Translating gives CASSGPGTGSSYEQYF.

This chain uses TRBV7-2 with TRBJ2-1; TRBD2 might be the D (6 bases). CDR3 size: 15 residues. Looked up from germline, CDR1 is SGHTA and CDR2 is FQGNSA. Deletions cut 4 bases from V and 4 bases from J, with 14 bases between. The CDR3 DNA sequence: TGTGCCAGCAGCTCACCTGCGGGGCCGTACAATGAGCAGTTCTTC. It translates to CASSSPAGPYNEQFF.

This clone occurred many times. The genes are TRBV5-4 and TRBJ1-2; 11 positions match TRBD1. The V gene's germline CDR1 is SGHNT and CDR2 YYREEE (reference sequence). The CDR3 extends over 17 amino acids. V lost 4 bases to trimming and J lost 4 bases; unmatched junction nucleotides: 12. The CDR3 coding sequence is TGTGCCAGCAGCCCCGGACAGGGGGCGCATCGGACCTATGGCTACACCTTC. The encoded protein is CASSPGQGAHRTYGYTF.

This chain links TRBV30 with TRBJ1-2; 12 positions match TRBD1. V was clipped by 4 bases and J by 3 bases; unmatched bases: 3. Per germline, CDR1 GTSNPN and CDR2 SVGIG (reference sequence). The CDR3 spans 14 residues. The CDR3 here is CAWIGTGGDYGYTF. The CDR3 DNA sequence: TGTGCCTGGATCGGGACAGGGGGCGACTATGGCTACACCTTC.